A single sample is the source of the 20 T cell receptor beta chains below, sequenced in a study of CD8+CD57+ T cells in acquired aplastic anemia. Genomic DNA provided the template from which TCR beta VDJ and CDR3 profiles were obtained. Using its own MiXCR run on the reads, TCRdb lists one record per CDR3 protein. The data hold about 98,000 distinct CDR3 sequences, with 65% to 70% observed a single time. Patients chosen for sequencing had CD8+CD57+ cells that had expanded, as shown by flow cytometry. The sample consisted of sorted CD4+, CD8+, or CD8+CD57+ T cells (not recorded which) from PBMCs. These receptors were collected from a human donor with aplastic anemia.

The chain employs TRBV6-4 and TRBJ2-2; TRBD1 matches 8 bases. The CDR3 extends over 14 amino acids. After removal of 4 bases from V and 4 bases from J, the junction contained 2 bases not matched to a gene. CDR1 and CDR2 from the germline V gene are MRHNA and SNTAGT. Written as DNA, the CDR3 is TGTGCCAGCAGTGGGGGGACAGGCACCGGGGAGCTGTTTTTT. Translated, it gives CASSGGTGTGELFF.

The genes are TRBV19 and TRBJ1-2; D unresolved. Trimming removed 5 bases from V and 1 base from J, with 8 bases in between. Germline-derived CDR1 and CDR2 are LNHDA and SQIVND (reference sequence). This CDR3 contains 13 residues. CDR3 in amino acids: CASSAELNYGYTF. In DNA, the CDR3 is TGTGCCAGTAGTGCCGAACTTAACTATGGCTACACCTTC.

J is TRBJ1-1 and V is TRBV25-1, with unresolved D. This CDR3 region has 14 residues. V gave up 7 bases and J gave up 3 bases, with 15 bases separating them. Germline values: CDR1 MGHDK, CDR2 SYGVNS. CDR3 nucleotide sequence: TGTGCCAGCATGACGAGGGTATCGGACACTGAAGCTTTCTTT. This gives the protein CASMTRVSDTEAFF.

The CDR3 DNA is TGTGCCAGCAGCTTAGTCGGACAGCACTCTGGAAACACCATATATTTT. This translates into CASSLVGQHSGNTIYF. The V and J genes are TRBV7-8 and TRBJ1-3; possibly TRBD1 for D (6 bases). CDR3 length: 16 residues. Deletions cut 1 base from V and 0 bases from J, with 10 bases between. The germline gives CDR1 SGHVS, CDR2 FQNEAQ.

This clonotype has a handful of counts. Germline and junction disagree at one end, which may indicate a read error. CDR3 loop: CSANNGDSSLEQYF. The CDR3 nucleotides read TGCAGCGCTAACAACGGGGACAGCTCCCTCGAGCAGTACTTC. The J gene is TRBJ2-7, the V gene TRBV20-1; the match to TRBD1 covers 7 bases. The germline CDR1 and CDR2 sequences are DFQATT and SNEGSKA (reference sequence). This CDR3 spans 14 amino acids.

This clonotype has more than one count but fewer than ten. The gene calls are TRBV10-3 and TRBJ2-3; D remains ambiguous. V lost 3 bases to trimming and J lost 3 bases, with 4 bases between them. The CDR3 consists of 12 residues. Germline CDR1 reads ENHRY; CDR2 reads SYGVKD. In DNA, the CDR3 is TGTGCCATCAGTGACCTGACAGATACGCAGTATTTT. Encoded protein: CAISDLTDTQYF.

This chain uses TRBV2 with TRBJ2-1; 7 bases match TRBD1. Germline V gene sequence: CDR1 SNHLY, CDR2 FYNNEI. The V and J ends lost 3 bases and 8 bases, in that order; junction bases with no gene match: 4. The CDR3 is made up of 13 amino acids. The CDR3 region is CASSDRGYDEQFF. The CDR3 coding sequence is TGTGCCAGCAGTGACAGGGGGTATGATGAGCAGTTCTTC.

The chain carries TRBV10-1 and TRBJ2-1; 13 bases are shared with TRBD2. CDR1 is WNHNN and CDR2 is SYGVQD in the germline V gene (reference sequence). V lost 5 bases and J lost 6; bases outside the gene matches: 4. CDR3 length equals 15 residues. DNA for the CDR3: TGCGCCAGCAGTCCCGGGACTAGCGGGACCAATGAGCAGTTCTTC. The encoded protein is CASSPGTSGTNEQFF.

This clonotype was seen a single time. The rearrangement links TRBV20-1 to TRBJ2-7; 9 nucleotides agree with TRBD2. V shed 0 bases, J shed 2 bases, and the junction held 14 bases outside the gene matches. The CDR3 loop spans 18 amino acids. From germline, CDR1 is DFQATT and CDR2 SNEGSKA (reference sequence). For the CDR3, the DNA is TGCAGTGCTAGAGATTCAGGAGCGGGGGGCCACGCCCCCTACGAGCAGTACTTC. Protein sequence: CSARDSGAGGHAPYEQYF.

The rearrangement joins TRBV7-9 to TRBJ2-7; 9 positions agree with TRBD1. Trimming at V came to 6 bases and at J to 5 bases, leaving 8 bases not matched to a gene. This CDR3 is 14 amino acids long. Per germline, CDR1 SEHNR and CDR2 FQNEAQ (reference sequence). The DNA for the CDR3 is TGTGCCAGCAGTTCCGGACAGGGGATCGACGAGCAGTACTTC. Translating gives CASSSGQGIDEQYF.

This clonotype has a count of ten or more. The chain recombines TRBV5-1 with TRBJ1-2; 8 bases fit TRBD1. CDR3 length: 17 residues. With 4 bases clipped from V and 3 bases from J, the junction kept 14 bases outside the gene matches. CDR1 and CDR2 (germline): SGHRS, YFSETQ. The CDR3 protein is CASSPGGRGRVDYGYTF. CDR3 DNA: TGCGCCAGCAGCCCGGGGGGCAGGGGGCGCGTGGACTATGGCTACACCTTC.

There are a few counts of this clonotype. The rearrangement links TRBV10-3 to TRBJ1-5; D is ambiguous. This CDR3 is 12 amino acids long. V was pared by 3 bases and J by 5 bases, with 5 bases between. Germline CDR1 reads ENHRY; CDR2 reads SYGVKD. CDR3 nucleotide sequence: TGTGCCATCAGTGAAGGCGATCAGCCCCAGCATTTT. Translating gives CAISEGDQPQHF.

The rearrangement joins TRBV6-5 to TRBJ1-2; TRBD1 agrees at 7 bases. CDR1 is MNHEY and CDR2 is SVGAGI in the germline V gene. After removal of 6 bases from V and 2 bases from J, the junction contained 6 bases not matched to a gene. The CDR3 length is 14 residues. The CDR3 DNA follows: TGTGCCAGCAGCTACAAGGGACAGAACTATGGCTACACCTTC. Protein sequence: CASSYKGQNYGYTF.

This chain uses TRBV29-1 with TRBJ1-5, with unresolved D. Trimming took off 6 bases at V and 0 bases at J, with 12 bases between the two ends. The germline V gene has CDR1 SQVTM and CDR2 ANQGSEA. The CDR3 runs to 14 residues. Here the CDR3 DNA reads TGCAGCGTCGCTAAGGCAGGTAGCAATCAGCCCCAGCATTTT. Its protein product is CSVAKAGSNQPQHF. The full variable domain, its missing parts supplied by reference TRBV29-1 and TRBJ1-5, is SAVISQKPSRDICQRGTSLTIQCQVDSQVTMMFWYRQQPGQSLTLIATANQGSEATYESGFVIDKFPISRPNLTFSTLTVSNMSPEDSSIYLCSVAKAGSNQPQHFGDGTRLSIL.

On this clonotype itself: Sequence at one end of the junction differs from germline and may be a read error. This sequence joins TRBV13 and TRBJ1-2; D possibly corresponds to TRBD1 (5 bases). The length of the CDR3 is 12 residues. Germline V gene data show CDR1 as PRHDT and CDR2 as FYEKMQ (reference sequence). CDR3 sequence (DNA): TGTGCCAGCAGCATAGGGGTCTATGGCTACACCTTC. It yields the protein CASSIGVYGYTF.

This clonotype has a single count. The chain couples TRBV6-1 to TRBJ1-3; D gene ambiguous. The V gene's germline CDR1 is MNHNS and CDR2 SASEGT. The CDR3 covers 14 residues. Trimming left V 3 bases short and J 4 bases short, with 10 bases between. In nucleotides, the CDR3 is TGTGCCAGCAGTGATTTCCGGAGCGGAAACACCATATATTTT. As protein: CASSDFRSGNTIYF.

This chain connects TRBV15 to TRBJ2-5; D remains ambiguous. The germline gives CDR1 LNHNV, CDR2 YYDKDF (reference sequence). Trimming took 2 bases from V and 4 from J, leaving 14 bases between them. CDR3 length equals 15 residues. The CDR3 sequence: CATSRSYLGGETQYF. Written as DNA, the CDR3 is TGTGCCACCAGCAGATCATACCTTGGCGGAGAGACCCAGTACTTC.

V is TRBV20-1 and J is TRBJ1-2, with a tentative D call TRBD1 (6 bases). The CDR3 has 15 residues. Germline CDR1 reads DFQATT; CDR2 reads SNEGSKA (reference sequence). Trimming took off 6 bases at V and 2 bases at J, with 19 bases between the two ends. Here the CDR3 reads CSAKKGLTGNYGYTF. CDR3 in DNA: TGCAGTGCCAAAAAAGGGTTGACAGGAAACTATGGCTACACCTTC.

Here the CDR3 reads CASKGISGNTIYF. CDR3 bases: TGTGCCAGCAAGGGCATCTCTGGAAACACCATATATTTT. The chain combines TRBV2 with TRBJ1-3; D is undetermined. V lost 7 bases, J lost 0 bases, and 7 bases lay in between. Germline lookup yields CDR1 SNHLY and CDR2 FYNNEI. The CDR3 contains 13 residues.

V gene TRBV7-3 combines with J gene TRBJ2-7, with TRBD2 as a possible D gene (6 bases). The CDR3 runs to 15 residues. The germline V gene encodes CDR1 SGHTA and CDR2 FQGTGA. Trimming left V 0 bases short and J 2 bases short, with 11 bases between. The DNA for the CDR3 is TGTGCCAGCAGCTTAACGGCGGGCGGGACCTACGAGCAGTACTTC. It yields the protein CASSLTAGGTYEQYF.